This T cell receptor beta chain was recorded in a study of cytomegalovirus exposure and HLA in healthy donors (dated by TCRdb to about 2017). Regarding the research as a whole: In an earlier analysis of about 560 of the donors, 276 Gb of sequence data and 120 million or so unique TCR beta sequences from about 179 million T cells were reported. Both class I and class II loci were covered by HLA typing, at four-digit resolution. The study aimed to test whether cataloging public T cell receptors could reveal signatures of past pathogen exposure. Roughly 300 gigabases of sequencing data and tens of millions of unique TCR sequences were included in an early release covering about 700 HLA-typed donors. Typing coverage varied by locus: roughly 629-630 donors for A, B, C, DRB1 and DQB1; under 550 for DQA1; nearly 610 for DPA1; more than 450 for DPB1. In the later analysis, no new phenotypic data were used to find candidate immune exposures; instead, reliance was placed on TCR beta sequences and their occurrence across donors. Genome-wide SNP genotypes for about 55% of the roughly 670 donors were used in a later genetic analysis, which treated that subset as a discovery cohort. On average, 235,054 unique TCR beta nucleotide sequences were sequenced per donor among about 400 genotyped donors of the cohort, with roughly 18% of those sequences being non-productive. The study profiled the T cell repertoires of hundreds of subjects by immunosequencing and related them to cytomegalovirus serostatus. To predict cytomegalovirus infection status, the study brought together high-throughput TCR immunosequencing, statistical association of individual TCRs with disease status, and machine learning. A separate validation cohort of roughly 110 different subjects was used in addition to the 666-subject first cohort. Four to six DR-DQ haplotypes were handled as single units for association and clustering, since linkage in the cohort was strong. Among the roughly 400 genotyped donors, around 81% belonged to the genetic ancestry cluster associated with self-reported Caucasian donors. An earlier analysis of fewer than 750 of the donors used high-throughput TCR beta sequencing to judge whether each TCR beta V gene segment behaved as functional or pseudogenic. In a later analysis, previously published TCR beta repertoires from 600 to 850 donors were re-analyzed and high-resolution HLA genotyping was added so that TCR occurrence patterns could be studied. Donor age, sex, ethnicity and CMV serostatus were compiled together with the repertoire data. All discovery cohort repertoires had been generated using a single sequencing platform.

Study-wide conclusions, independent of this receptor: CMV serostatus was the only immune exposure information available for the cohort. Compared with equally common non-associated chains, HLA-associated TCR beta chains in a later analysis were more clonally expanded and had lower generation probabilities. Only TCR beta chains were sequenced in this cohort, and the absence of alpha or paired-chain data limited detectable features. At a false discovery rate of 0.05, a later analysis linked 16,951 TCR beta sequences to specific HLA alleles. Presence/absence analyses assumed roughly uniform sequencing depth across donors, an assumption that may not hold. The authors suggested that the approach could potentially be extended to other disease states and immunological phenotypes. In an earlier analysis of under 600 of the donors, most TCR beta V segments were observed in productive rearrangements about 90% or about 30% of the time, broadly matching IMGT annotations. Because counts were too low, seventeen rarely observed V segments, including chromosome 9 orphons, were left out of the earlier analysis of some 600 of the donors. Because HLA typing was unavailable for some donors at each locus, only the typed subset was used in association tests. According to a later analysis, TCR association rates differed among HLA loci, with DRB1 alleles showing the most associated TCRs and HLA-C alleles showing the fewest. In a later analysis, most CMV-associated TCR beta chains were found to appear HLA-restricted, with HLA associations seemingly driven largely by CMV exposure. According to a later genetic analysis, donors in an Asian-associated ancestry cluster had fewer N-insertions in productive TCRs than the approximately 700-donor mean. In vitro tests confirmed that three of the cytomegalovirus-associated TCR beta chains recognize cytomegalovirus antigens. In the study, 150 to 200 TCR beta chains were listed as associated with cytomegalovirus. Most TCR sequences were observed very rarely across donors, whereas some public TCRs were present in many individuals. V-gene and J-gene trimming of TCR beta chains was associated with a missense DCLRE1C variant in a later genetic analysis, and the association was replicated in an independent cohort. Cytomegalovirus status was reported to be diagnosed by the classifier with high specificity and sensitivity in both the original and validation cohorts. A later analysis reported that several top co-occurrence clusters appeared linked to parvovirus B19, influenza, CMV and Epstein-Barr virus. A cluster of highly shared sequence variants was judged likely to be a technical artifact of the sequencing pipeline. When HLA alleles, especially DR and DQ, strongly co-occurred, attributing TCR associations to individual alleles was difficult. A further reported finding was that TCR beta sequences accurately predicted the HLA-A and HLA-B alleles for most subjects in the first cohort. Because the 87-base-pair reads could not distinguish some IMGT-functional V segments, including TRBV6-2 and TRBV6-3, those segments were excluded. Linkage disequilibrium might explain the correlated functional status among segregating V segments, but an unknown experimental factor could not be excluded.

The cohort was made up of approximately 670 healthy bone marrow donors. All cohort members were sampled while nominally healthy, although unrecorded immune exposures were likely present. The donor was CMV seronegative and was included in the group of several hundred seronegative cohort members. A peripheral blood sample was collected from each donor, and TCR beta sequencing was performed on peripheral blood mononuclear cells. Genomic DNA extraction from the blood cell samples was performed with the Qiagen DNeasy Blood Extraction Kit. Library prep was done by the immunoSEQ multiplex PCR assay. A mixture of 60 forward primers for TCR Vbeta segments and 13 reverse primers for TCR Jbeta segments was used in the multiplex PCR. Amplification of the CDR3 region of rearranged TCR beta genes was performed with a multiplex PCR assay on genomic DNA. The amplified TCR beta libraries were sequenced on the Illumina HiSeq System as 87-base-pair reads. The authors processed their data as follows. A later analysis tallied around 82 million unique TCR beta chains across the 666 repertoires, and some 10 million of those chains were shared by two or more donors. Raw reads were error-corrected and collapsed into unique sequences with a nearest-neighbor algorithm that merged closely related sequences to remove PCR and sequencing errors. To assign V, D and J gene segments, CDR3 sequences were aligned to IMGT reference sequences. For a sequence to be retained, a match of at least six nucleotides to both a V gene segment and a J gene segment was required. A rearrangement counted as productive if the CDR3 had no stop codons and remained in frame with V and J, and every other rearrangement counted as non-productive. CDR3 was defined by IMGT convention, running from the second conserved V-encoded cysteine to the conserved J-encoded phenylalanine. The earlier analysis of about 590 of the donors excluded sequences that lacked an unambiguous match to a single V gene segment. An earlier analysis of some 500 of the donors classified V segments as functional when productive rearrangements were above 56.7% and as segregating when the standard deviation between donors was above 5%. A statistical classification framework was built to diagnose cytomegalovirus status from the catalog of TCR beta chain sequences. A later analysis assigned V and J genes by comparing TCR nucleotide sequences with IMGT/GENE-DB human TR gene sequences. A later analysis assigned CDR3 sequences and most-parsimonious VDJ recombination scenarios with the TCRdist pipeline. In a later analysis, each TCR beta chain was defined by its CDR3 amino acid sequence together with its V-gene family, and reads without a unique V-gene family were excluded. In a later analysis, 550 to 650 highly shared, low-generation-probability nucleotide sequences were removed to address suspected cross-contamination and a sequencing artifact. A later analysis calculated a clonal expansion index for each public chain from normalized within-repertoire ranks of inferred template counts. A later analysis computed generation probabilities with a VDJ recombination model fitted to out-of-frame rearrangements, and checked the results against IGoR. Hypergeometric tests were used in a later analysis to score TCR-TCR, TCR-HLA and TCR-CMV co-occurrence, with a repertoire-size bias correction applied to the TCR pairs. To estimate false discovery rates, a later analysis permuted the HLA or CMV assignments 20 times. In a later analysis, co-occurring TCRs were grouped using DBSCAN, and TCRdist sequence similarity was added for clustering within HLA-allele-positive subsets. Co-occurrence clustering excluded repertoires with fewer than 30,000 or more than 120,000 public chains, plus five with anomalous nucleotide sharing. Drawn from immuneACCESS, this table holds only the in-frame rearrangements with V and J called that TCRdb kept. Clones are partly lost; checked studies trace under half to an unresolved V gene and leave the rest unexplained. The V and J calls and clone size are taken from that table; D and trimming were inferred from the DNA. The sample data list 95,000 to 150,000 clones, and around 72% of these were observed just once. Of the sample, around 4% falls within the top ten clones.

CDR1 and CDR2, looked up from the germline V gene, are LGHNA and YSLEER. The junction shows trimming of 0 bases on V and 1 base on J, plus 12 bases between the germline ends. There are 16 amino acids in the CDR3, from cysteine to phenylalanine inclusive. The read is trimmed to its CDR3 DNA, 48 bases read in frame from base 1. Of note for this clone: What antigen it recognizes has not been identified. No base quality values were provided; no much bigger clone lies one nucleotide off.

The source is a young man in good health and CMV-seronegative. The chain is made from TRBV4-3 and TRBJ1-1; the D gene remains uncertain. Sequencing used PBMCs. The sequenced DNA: TGCGCCAGCAGCCAAGACCGTATAGCCGAGAACACTGAAGCTTTCTTT. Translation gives CASSQDRIAENTEAFF.